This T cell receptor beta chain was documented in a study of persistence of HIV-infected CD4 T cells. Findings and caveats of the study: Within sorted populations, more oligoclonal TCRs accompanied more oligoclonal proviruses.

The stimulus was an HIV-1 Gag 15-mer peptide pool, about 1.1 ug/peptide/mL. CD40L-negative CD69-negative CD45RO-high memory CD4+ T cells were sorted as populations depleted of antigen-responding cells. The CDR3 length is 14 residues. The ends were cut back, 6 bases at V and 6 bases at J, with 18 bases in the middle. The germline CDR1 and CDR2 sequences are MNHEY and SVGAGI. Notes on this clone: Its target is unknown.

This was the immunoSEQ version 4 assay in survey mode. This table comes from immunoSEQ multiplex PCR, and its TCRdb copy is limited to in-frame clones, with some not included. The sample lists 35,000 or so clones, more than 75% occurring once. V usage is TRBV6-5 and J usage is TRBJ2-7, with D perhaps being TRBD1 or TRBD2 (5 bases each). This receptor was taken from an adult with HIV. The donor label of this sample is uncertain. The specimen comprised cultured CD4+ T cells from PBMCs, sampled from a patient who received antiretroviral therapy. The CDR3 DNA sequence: TGTGCCAGCAGACAACCTCTGGGGGTCGGCGAGCAGTACTTC. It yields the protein CASRQPLGVGEQYF.